The clone carrying this T cell receptor beta chain was detected a few times. Its antigen is not identified. The 120-subject validation cohort, separate from the 666-subject first cohort, included the donors. Here immunoSEQ multiplex PCR was the method, and the copy in TCRdb shows in-frame clones only, minus some. The data contain hundreds of thousands of clones, more than 75% of them singletons. These data belong to a study of cytomegalovirus exposure and HLA in healthy donors. Broader study findings: TCR beta chains numbering roughly 150 were designated cytomegalovirus-associated.

This TCR came from a woman aged 18-30 years in good health and CMV-seropositive. The sequencing sample was made of PBMCs.

The CDR3 loop is CARRQGHTGELFF. The CDR3 DNA reads as TGTGCCAGGAGACAGGGTCACACCGGGGAGCTGTTTTTT. This chain connects TRBV2 to TRBJ2-2, with 7 bases fitting TRBD1. Germline assignment: CDR1 SNHLY and CDR2 FYNNEI. The trim removed 9 bases at V and 3 bases at J, leaving 4 bases unmatched. The CDR3 loop spans 13 amino acids.